One and the same sample provided the 2 T cell receptor beta chains below, sequenced in a study of blood T cell repertoires in COVID-19 (dated by TCRdb to 2020 to 2022). Preparation of the library involved the immunoSEQ multiplex PCR assay. Held by TCRdb, this immuneACCESS table contains in-frame sequences only and omits some clones. Under half of the omission traces to an unresolved V gene where checked; the cause of the rest is unknown. This sample comprises approximately 350,000 clones, roughly 90% of them detected only once. In total, the top ten clones hold 7% to 7.5% of the sample. The sequencing sample was made of peripheral blood. The receptors were sampled from a woman aged 60-75 years with COVID-19, enrolled during active disease.

The chain uses TRBV7-9 and TRBJ2-3, with 8 bases identical to TRBD2. The V and J ends lost 2 bases and 1 base, in that order; junction bases with no gene match: 5. Germline values: CDR1 SEHNR, CDR2 FQNEAQ (reference sequence). The CDR3 is made up of 16 amino acids. The CDR3 loop is CASSLYRAGGTDTQYF. The CDR3 coding sequence is TGTGCCAGCAGCTTATATCGAGCGGGGGGCACAGATACGCAGTATTTT.

This chain connects TRBV20-1 to TRBJ1-1, with unresolved D. Germline assignment: CDR1 DFQATT and CDR2 SNEGSKA (reference sequence). Trimming took 3 bases from V and 5 from J, leaving 10 bases between them. The CDR3 has 12 residues. CDR3 in amino acids: CSASNRETEAFF. CDR3 nucleotides: TGCAGTGCTAGTAACCGGGAGACTGAAGCTTTCTTT.